This TCR beta chain derives from a study of shared T cell receptors in the human thymus. The protocol was immunoSEQ multiplex PCR, while the TCRdb copy is restricted to in-frame clones and leaves out a portion. The sample lists hundreds of thousands of clones, around 87% occurring once. V was clipped by 5 bases and J by 4 bases, with 15 bases between them. CDR1 is LNHDA and CDR2 is SQIVND in the germline V gene (reference sequence). CDR3 length equals 15 residues. The data were also submitted as part of a second study, on human thymus T cells. As that study records: Resected material from corrective heart surgery provided the thymus tissue analysed.

The source material was thymocytes. The rearrangement uses TRBV19 and TRBJ1-5; a weak D match, TRBD1 (5 bases). The clonotype was recovered from a boy under three years old with a congenital heart defect. CDR3 in DNA: TGTGCCAGTAGTGTTCACTCTGGGGGGAATCAGCCCCAGCATTTT. Translated, it gives CASSVHSGGNQPQHF. Based on the CDR3 plus reference TRBV19 and TRBJ1-5, the full variable domain is DGGITQSPKYLFRKEGQNVTLSCEQNLNHDAMYWYRQDPGQGLRLIYYSQIVNDFQKGDIAEGYSVSREKKESFPLTVTSAQKNPTAFYLCASSVHSGGNQPQHFGDGTRLSIL.